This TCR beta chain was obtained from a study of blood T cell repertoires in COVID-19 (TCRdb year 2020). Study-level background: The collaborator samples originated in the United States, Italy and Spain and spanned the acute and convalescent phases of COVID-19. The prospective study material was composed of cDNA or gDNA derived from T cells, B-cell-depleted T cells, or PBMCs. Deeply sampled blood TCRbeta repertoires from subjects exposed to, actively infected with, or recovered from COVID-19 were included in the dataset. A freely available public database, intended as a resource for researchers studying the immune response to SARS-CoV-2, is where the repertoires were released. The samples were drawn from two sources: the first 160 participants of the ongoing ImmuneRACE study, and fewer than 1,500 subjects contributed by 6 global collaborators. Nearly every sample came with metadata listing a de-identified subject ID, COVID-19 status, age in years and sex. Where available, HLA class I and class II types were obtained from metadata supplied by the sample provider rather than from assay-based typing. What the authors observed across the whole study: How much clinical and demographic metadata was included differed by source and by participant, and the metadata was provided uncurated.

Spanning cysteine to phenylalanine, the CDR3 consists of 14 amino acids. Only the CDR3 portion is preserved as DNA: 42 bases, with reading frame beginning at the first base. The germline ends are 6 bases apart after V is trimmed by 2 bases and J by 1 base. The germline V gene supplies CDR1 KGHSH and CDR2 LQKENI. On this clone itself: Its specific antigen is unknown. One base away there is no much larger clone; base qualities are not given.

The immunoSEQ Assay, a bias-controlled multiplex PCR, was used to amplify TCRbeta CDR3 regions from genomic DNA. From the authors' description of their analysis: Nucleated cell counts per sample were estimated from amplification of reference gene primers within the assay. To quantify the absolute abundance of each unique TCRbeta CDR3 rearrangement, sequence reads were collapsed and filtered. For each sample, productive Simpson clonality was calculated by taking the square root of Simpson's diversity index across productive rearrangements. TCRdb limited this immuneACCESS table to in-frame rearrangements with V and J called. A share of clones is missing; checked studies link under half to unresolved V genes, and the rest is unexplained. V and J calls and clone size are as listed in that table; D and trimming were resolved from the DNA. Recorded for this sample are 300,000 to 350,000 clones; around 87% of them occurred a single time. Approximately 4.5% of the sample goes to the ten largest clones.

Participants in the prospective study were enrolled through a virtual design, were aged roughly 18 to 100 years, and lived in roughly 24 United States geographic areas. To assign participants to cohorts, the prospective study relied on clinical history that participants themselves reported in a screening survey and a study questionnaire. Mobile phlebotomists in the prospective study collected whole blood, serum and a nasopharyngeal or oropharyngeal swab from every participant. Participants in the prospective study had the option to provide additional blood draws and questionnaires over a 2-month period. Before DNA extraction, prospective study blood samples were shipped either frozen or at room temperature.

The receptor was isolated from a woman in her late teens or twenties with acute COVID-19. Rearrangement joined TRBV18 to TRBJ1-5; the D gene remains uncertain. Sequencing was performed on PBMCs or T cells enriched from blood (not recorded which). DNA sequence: TGTGCCAGCTCACCAGCCGGGAGCAATCAGCCCCAGCATTTT. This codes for CASSPAGSNQPQHF.